These 15 T cell receptor beta chains originate from one sample sequenced in a study of T-cell reconstitution after alpha-beta-depleted transplantation in children. Unique molecular identifiers were incorporated into the prepared TCRbeta library. TCRdb fed the PCR reads into MiXCR, producing one record per CDR3 protein. The repertoire includes about 200,000 distinct CDR3 sequences, approximately 6.9% of them detected once, and approximately 6% sits in the top ten. Sample: PBMCs, taken before TCRalphabeta/CD19-depleted stem cell transplant. These receptor sequences come from a boy aged 2 to 10 with acute lymphoblastic leukemia, due to receive a stem cell transplant.

Many counts were recorded for this clonotype. The J gene is TRBJ1-2, the V gene TRBV29-1; maybe TRBD1 (5 bases). Germline-derived CDR1 and CDR2 are SQVTM and ANQGSEA. The CDR3 has 11 residues. V lost 6 bases and J 3 bases, leaving 8 bases between the germline ends. The CDR3 nucleotides are TGCAGCGTGGGGGAGGACTATGGCTACACCTTC. Encoded protein: CSVGEDYGYTF.

This clonotype was counted ten times or more. The chain carries TRBV21-1 and TRBJ1-5; TRBD1, the table's D call, lacks a check against the DNA. TRBV21-1 constitutes a pseudogene. There are 19 residues in the CDR3. CDR3 sequence reads: CASSKVRQTAVYSNQPQHF. As DNA, the CDR3 is TGTGCCAGCAGCAAAGTGAGACAGACAGCCGTATATAGCAATCAGCCCCAGCATTTT.

The chain uses TRBV27 and TRBJ1-5, with 7 bases aligning to TRBD1. In germline, CDR1 is MNHEY, CDR2 SMNVEV (reference sequence). The CDR3 has 15 amino acids. Germline trimming cut 6 bases from V and 3 bases from J; bases unmatched to any gene: 8. CDR3 DNA sequence: TGTGCCAGCAGGCCAAGGGGGCGCGACAATCAGCCCCAGCATTTT. Protein sequence: CASRPRGRDNQPQHF.

This clonotype was seen a few times. This chain connects TRBV19 to TRBJ1-2, with TRBD1 identical over 9 bases. The V and J ends lost 6 bases and 4 bases, in that order; junction bases with no gene match: 9. CDR3 length: 15 residues. CDR1 and CDR2 from the germline V gene are LNHDA and SQIVND (reference sequence). CDR3 region: CASSPWGQGVYGYTF. CDR3 sequence (DNA): TGTGCCAGTAGCCCCTGGGGACAGGGAGTCTATGGCTACACCTTC.

The J gene is TRBJ2-4, the V gene TRBV6-2 or TRBV6-3; D might be TRBD1 (7 bases). Germline V CDR1 and CDR2: MNHEY, SVGEGT. This CDR3 contains 18 residues. Trimming cost V 6 bases and J 2 bases, with 23 bases left between them. For the CDR3, the DNA is TGTGCCAGCAGCCCCCGAGGCCAGGGGGGAATGACCAAAAACATTCAGTACTTC. Its protein product is CASSPRGQGGMTKNIQYF.

This clonotype was found many times. The V gene is TRBV6-5, the J gene TRBJ1-4; maybe TRBD1 (6 bases). The CDR3 has 15 amino acids. The V and J ends lost 2 bases and 7 bases respectively, with 14 bases between them. Germline assignment: CDR1 MNHEY and CDR2 SVGAGI. CDR3 region: CASSYPTGKGEKLFF. The CDR3 DNA is TGTGCCAGCAGTTACCCCACAGGGAAGGGTGAAAAACTGTTTTTT.

This clonotype was observed at least ten times. In nucleotides, the CDR3 is TGTGCCTGGAGCATCCTGGCTGCTCAAGAGACCCAGTACTTC. Encoded protein: CAWSILAAQETQYF. The chain combines TRBV30 with TRBJ2-5; no definite D call. Germline-derived CDR1 and CDR2 are GTSNPN and SVGIG (reference sequence). This CDR3 comprises 14 residues. With 3 bases removed from V and 2 bases from J, the gap between germline ends came to 13 bases.

This clonotype was recorded many times. The chain couples TRBV14 to TRBJ2-6; the D gene is possibly TRBD1 (6 bases). Trimming removed 3 bases from V and 3 bases from J, with 9 bases in between. There are 15 residues in the CDR3. Germline CDR1 and CDR2: SGHDN and FVKESK. DNA for the CDR3: TGTGCCAGCAGCCACAGGGGTCGTGGGGCCAACGTCCTGACTTTC. Amino acids: CASSHRGRGANVLTF.

This clonotype was observed many times. The chain uses TRBV28 and TRBJ1-4; D not certain. V was shortened by 6 bases and J by 6 bases, with 5 bases between the two germline ends. CDR3 length: 11 amino acids. Germline-derived CDR1 and CDR2 are MDHEN and SYDVKM. For the CDR3, the DNA is TGTGCCAGCAGCACAGATGAAAAACTGTTTTTT. This encodes CASSTDEKLFF.

The chain couples TRBV12-3 or TRBV12-4 to TRBJ1-5, with TRBD1 matching 11 bases. This CDR3 has 18 amino acids. The junction had 6 bases not matched to a gene; V was cut back by 0 bases and J by 2 bases. CDR3 DNA sequence: TGTGCCAGCAGTTTAGCGGACAGGGGGCTTGGTGGCAATCAGCCCCAGCATTTT. Translating it yields CASSLADRGLGGNQPQHF.

This clonotype occurred many times. The chain joins TRBV10-3 to TRBJ2-2, with 8 bases that match TRBD1. The length of the CDR3 is 18 residues. The junction had 12 bases not matched to a gene; V was cut back by 3 bases and J by 3 bases. Germline lookup yields CDR1 ENHRY and CDR2 SYGVKD. DNA for the CDR3: TGTGCCATCAGTGATCCGCCCCTGACAGGGGTGGACACCGGGGAGCTGTTTTTT. Protein sequence: CAISDPPLTGVDTGELFF.

CDR3 amino acids: CATSRLAYTGELFF. CDR3 bases: TGTGCCACCAGCAGGCTAGCGTACACCGGGGAGCTGTTTTTT. V and J are TRBV15 and TRBJ2-2; D is perhaps TRBD2 (6 bases). Germline V lookup: CDR1 LNHNV, CDR2 YYDKDF (reference sequence). The CDR3 extends over 14 amino acids. Between the trimmed V and J ends, which lost 3 bases and 3 bases, there was a span of 8 bases.

The rearrangement links TRBV6-2 or TRBV6-3 to TRBJ2-7; no definite D call. This CDR3 is built from 14 residues. Germline V CDR1 and CDR2: MNHEY, SVGEGT. The V end lost 2 bases, the J end lost 2 bases, and 10 bases lay between the germline ends. The DNA of the CDR3 is TGTGCCAGCAGTTACCAGGTAAACACCTACGAGCAGTACTTC. Residues: CASSYQVNTYEQYF.

The table lists this clonotype with many counts. The J gene is TRBJ2-3, the V gene TRBV7-2; D is uncertain. V lost 4 bases to trimming and J lost 2 bases, with 10 bases between them. Germline assignment: CDR1 SGHTA and CDR2 FQGNSA. The CDR3 runs 14 residues. As DNA, the CDR3 is TGTGCCAGCAGCTCCCTCTTGTCCACAGATACGCAGTATTTT. Its protein product is CASSSLLSTDTQYF.

This clonotype was seen at least ten times. The chain uses TRBV5-1 and TRBJ1-1; TRBD1 agrees at 9 bases. The germline V gene has CDR1 SGHRS and CDR2 YFSETQ. The junction had 9 bases not matched to a gene; V was cut back by 3 bases and J by 3 bases. This CDR3 region has 16 residues. The CDR3 DNA follows: TGCGCCAGCAGCTGGGGACAGGGAGTGATGTACACTGAAGCTTTCTTT. Residues: CASSWGQGVMYTEAFF.